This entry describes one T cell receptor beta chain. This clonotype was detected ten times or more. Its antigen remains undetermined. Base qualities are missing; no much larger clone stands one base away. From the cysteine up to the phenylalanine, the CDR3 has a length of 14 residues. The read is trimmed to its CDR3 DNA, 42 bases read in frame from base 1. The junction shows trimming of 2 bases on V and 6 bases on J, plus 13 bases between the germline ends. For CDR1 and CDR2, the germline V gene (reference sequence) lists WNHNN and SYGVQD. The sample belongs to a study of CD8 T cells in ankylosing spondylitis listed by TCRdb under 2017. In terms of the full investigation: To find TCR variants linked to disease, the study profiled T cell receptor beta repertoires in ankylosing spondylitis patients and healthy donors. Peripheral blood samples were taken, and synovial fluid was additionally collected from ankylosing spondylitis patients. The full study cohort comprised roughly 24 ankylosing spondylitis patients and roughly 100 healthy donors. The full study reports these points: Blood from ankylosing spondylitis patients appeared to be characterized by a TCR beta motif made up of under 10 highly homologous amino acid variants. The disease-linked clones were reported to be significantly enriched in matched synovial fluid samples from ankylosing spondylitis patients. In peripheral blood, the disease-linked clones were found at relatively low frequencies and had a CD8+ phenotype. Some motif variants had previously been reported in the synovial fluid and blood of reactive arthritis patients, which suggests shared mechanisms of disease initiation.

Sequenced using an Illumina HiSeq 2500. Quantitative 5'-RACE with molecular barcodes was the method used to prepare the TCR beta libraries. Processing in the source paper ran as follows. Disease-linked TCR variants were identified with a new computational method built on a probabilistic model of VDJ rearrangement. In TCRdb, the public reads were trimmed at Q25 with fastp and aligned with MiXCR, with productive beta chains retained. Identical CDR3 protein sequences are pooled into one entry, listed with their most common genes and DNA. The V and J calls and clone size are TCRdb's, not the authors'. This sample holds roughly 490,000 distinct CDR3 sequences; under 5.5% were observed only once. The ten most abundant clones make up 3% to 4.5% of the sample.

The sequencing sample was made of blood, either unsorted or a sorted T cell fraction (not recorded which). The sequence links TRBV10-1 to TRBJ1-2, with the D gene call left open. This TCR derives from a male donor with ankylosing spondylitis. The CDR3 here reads CASSEDPGRDGYTF. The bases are TGCGCCAGCAGTGAGGACCCAGGAAGAGATGGCTACACCTTC.